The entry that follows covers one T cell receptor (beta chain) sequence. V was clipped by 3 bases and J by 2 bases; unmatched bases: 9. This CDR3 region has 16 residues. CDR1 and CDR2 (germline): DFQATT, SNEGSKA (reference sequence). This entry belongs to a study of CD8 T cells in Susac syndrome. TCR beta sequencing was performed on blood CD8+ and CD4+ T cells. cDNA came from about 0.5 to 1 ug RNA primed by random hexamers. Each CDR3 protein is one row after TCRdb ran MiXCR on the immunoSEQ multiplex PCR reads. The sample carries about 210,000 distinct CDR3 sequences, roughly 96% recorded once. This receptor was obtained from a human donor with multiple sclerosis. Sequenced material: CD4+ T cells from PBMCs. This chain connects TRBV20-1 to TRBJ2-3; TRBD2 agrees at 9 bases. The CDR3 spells CSASTGTSFSTDTQYF. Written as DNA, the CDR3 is TGCAGTGCTAGTACCGGGACTAGCTTTTCCACAGATACGCAGTATTTT.